This TCR beta chain was captured in a study of cytomegalovirus exposure and HLA in healthy donors. 13 Jbeta primers and 60 Vbeta primers were used for the PCR. Assay used: immunoSEQ multiplex PCR; TCRdb lists only in-frame clones, some missing. Of approximately 170,000 clones in the sample, more than 70% were seen once. The CDR3 contains 16 residues. Germline assignment: CDR1 SGHRS and CDR2 YFSETQ. Trimming removed 0 bases at V and 1 base at J, with 13 bases between. The J gene is TRBJ1-1, the V gene TRBV5-1; D uncertain. The TCR was taken from a male donor in good health and CMV-seronegative. Material: PBMCs. CDR3 loop: CASSLAGRGWNTEAFF. The CDR3, as DNA: TGCGCCAGCAGCTTGGCCGGCAGAGGTTGGAACACTGAAGCTTTCTTT. The whole variable domain, filled in from reference TRBV5-1 and TRBJ1-1, reads KAGVTQTPRYLIKTRGQQVTLSCSPISGHRSVSWYQQTPGQGLQFLFEYFSETQRNKGNFPGRFSGRQFSNSRSEMNVSTLELGDSALYLCASSLAGRGWNTEAFFGQGTRLTVV.